There are a few counts of the clone carrying this TCR beta chain. The antigen remains unidentified. People with hyperthyroidism were aged 18 to 65 and newly diagnosed, under 2 months' duration. Patients were diagnosed from clinical symptoms, serum thyroxine, TRAb, thyroid ultrasound and orbital computed tomography. These data originate in a study of Graves' ophthalmopathy and Graves' hyperthyroidism. Study details: Stable hyperthyroidism referred to disease that showed no ophthalmopathy within 18 months of follow-up.

Scientists amplified the TCR beta CDR3 regions from RNA transcripts. HTBI primers served in a first-round RT-PCR, which a second-round multiplex PCR followed. TCRdb re-called the multiplex PCR reads with MiXCR, one entry per CDR3 protein. The sample shows about 1.2 million distinct CDR3 sequences, less than 45% of them seen only once. Germline V gene data show CDR1 as SGHAT and CDR2 as FQNNGV. Germline trimming cut 5 bases from V and 4 bases from J; bases unmatched to any gene: 14. The CDR3 length is 17 residues. Findings of the study overall: Among expanded thyroid clonotypes above 0.001 frequency, most also occurred in blood.

Input material: peripheral blood or thyroid tissue (not recorded which). The genes are TRBV11-2 and TRBJ2-5; TRBD2 matches 9 bases. The clonotype was recovered from an adult man with Graves' hyperthyroidism. The CDR3 region is CASSPTAGGLIGETQYF. The CDR3 bases are TGTGCCAGCAGCCCAACAGCGGGGGGACTAATTGGAGAGACCCAGTACTTC.